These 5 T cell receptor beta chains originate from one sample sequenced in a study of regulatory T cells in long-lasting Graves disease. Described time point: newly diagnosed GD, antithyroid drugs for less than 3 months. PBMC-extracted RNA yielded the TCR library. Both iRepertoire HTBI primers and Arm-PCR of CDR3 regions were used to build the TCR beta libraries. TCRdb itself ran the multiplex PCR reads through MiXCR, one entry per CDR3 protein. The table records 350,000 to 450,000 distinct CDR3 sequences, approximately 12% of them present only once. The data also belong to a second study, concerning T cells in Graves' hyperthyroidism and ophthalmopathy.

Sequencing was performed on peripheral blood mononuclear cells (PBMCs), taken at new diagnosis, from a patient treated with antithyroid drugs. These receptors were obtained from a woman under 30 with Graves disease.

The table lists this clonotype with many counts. CDR3 sequence: CASSSVRARQYF. The DNA for the CDR3 is TGTGCCAGCAGTTCAGTTAGGGCAAGGCAGTACTTC. The chain recombines TRBV28 with TRBJ2-7; no definite D call. CDR3 length: 12 amino acids. Deletions cut 4 bases from V and 9 bases from J, with 13 bases between. Germline V CDR1 and CDR2: MDHEN, SYDVKM.

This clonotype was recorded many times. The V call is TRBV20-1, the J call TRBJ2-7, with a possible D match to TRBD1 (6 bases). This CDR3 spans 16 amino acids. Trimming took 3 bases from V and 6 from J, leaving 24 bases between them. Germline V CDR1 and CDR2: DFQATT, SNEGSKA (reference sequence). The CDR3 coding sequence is TGCAGTGCTAGGACCCCGTATCGGGACAAAGGGAGCGAGCAGTACTTC. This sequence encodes CSARTPYRDKGSEQYF.

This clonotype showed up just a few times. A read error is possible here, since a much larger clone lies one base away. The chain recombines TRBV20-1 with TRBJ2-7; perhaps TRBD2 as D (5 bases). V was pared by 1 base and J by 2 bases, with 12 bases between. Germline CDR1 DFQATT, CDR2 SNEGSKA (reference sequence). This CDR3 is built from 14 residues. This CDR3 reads CSARVGSDPYEQYF. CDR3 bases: TGCAGTGCTAGAGTGGGTAGCGACCCCTACGAGCAGTACTTC.

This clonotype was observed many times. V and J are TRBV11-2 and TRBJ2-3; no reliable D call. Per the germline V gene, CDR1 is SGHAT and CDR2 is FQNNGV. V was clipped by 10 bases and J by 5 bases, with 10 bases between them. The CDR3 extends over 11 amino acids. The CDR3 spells CATILGDTQYF. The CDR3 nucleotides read TGTGCCACCATACTTGGAGATACGCAGTATTTT.

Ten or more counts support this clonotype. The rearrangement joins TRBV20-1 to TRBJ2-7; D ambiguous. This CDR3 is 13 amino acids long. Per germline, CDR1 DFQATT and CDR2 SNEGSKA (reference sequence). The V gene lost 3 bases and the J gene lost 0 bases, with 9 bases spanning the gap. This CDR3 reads CSASVPISYEQYF. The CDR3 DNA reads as TGCAGTGCTAGCGTACCCATCTCCTACGAGCAGTACTTC.